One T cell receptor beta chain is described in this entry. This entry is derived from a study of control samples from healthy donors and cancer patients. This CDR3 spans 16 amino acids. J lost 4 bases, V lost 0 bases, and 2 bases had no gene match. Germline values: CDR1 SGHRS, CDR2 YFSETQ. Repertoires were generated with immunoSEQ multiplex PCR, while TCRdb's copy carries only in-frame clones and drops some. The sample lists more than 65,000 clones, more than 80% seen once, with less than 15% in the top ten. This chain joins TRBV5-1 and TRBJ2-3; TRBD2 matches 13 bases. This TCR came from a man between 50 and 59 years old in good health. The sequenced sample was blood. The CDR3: CASSLALAGGADTQYF. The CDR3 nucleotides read TGCGCCAGCAGCTTGGCACTAGCGGGAGGGGCAGATACGCAGTATTTT.